These T cell receptor beta chains were read from a single sample in a study of cytomegalovirus exposure and HLA in healthy donors. Measured with immunoSEQ multiplex PCR; TCRdb has only the in-frame clones, and not every one. The sample records some 130,000 clones, roughly 78% being singletons. Sequenced input: PBMCs. The receptors were gathered from a male donor in good health and CMV-seronegative. Both conserved end residues are part of each CDR3. The D gene is left open where the match is weak. Clone size is given for some rows only: seen once, a few or many times, or a class if the clone is expanded.

clone size | J gene | D gene | V gene | CDR3 DNA | CDR3 protein
. | TRBJ2-4 | TRBD2 | TRBV6-5 | TGTGCCAGCAGTTACTTTAGCGGGGCCAAAAACATTCAGTACTTC | CASSYFSGAKNIQYF
. | TRBJ2-3 | . | TRBV7-9 | TGTTCCAGCAGCTGCGTTCACAGGGCGGACTGTACAGATACGCAGTATTTT | CSSSCVHRADCTDTQYF
. | TRBJ2-5 | . | TRBV30 | TGTGCCTGTGCACAGGGAATTTCTTCGCAAGAGACCCAGTACTTC | CACAQGISSQETQYF
. | TRBJ2-5 | TRBD1 | TRBV5-1 | TGCGCCAGCAGCTTGAGGTCGCGGACAGGGGCTGAGGGTAAAGAGACCCAGTACTTC | CASSLRSRTGAEGKETQYF
few | TRBJ2-5 | . | TRBV7-2 | TGTGCCAGCAGCTTATCTGAGGAGACCCAGTACTTC | CASSLSEETQYF
. | TRBJ2-7 | . | TRBV6-1 | TGTGCCAGCAGTAAGACAGGGACTGGGGAGCAGTACTTC | CASSKTGTGEQYF
few | TRBJ2-1 | TRBD2 | TRBV6-4 | TGTGCCAGCAGTGTCCCCCCGATAGCGGGAGAAAGGTCGAATGAGCAGTTCTTC | CASSVPPIAGERSNEQFF
. | TRBJ2-2 | TRBD1 | TRBV10-3 | TGTGCCATTAAGAGGACAGGAACGGCCGATACCGGGGAGCTGTTTTTT | CAIKRTGTADTGELFF
. | TRBJ2-5 | TRBD1 | TRBV19 | TGTGCCAGTAGTATCTACAGGGGTGTCCAAGAGACCCAGTACTTC | CASSIYRGVQETQYF
. | TRBJ1-2 | . | TRBV7-9 | TGTGCCAGCAGCTTACCAGGGTCTAACTATGGCTACACCTTC | CASSLPGSNYGYTF
once | TRBJ1-3 | . | TRBV5-1 | TGCGCCAGCAGCTCGGAGGGGTACACCATATATTTT | CASSSEGYTIYF
. | TRBJ1-2 | TRBD1 | TRBV5-4 | TGTGCCAGCAGCTCGGGACAGTCTTATGGCTACACCTTC | CASSSGQSYGYTF
. | TRBJ2-1 | . | TRBV19 | TGTGCCAGTAGTATTCTGCAGGGCATCTCGTCGGATGGGCAGTTCTTC | CASSILQGISSDGQFF
. | TRBJ1-5 | . | TRBV25-1 | TGTGCCAGCAGTGGCGGGATGGGCAATCAGCCCCAGCATTTT | CASSGGMGNQPQHF
. | TRBJ2-5 | . | TRBV9 | TGTGCCAGCAGCGTAGTGGGGGGAGGCGAGACCCAGTACTTC | CASSVVGGGETQYF
. | TRBJ2-1 | TRBD2 | TRBV7-9 | TGTGCCAGCAGCTTAGTGGGGACTAGCGGGGGGAGCTCCTACAATGAGCAGTTCTTC | CASSLVGTSGGSSYNEQFF
few | TRBJ2-1 | . | TRBV2 | TGTGCCAGCAGTGAAGCGCTAGGGGTGGAGGAGCAGTTCTTC | CASSEALGVEEQFF
few | TRBJ2-2 | . | TRBV19 | TGTGCCAGTAATAAGGGGAGGTGGGGCGCGAACACCGGGGAGCTGTTTTTT | CASNKGRWGANTGELFF
. | TRBJ2-7 | . | TRBV9 | TGTGCCAGCAGCCACCTAGGAGGGAGTAATCCGTACGAGCAGTACTTC | CASSHLGGSNPYEQYF
. | TRBJ1-1 | . | TRBV5-4 | TGTGCCAGCAGTCAAGGCGGCGTCACTGAAGCTTTCTTT | CASSQGGVTEAFF
. | TRBJ1-2 | TRBD1 | TRBV14 | TGTGCCAGCAGCCAACTCGATGGACAGGAACGGGGACAGGGACGCTATGGCTACACCTTC | CASSQLDGQERGQGRYGYTF
. | TRBJ1-1 | . | TRBV2 | TGTGCCAGCAGAGTATTCACAGGGGAAGCTTTCTTT | CASRVFTGEAFF
. | TRBJ2-3 | . | TRBV9 | TGTGCCAGCAGCGTTAGCGGAAGGGGTGTGGATACGCAGTATTTT | CASSVSGRGVDTQYF
. | TRBJ1-1 | . | TRBV27 | TGTGCCAGCAGTCCGTCGTTTGTCGGAGACACTGAAGCTTTCTTT | CASSPSFVGDTEAFF
. | TRBJ2-1 | TRBD2 | TRBV5-6 | TGTGCCAGCAGCACCACTAGCGGTAGACAGTTCTTC | CASSTTSGRQFF
. | TRBJ2-1 | TRBD2 | TRBV10-2 | TGCGCCAATAGCCGGGGGGGCGTCGGGAGTGAGCAGTTCTTC | CANSRGGVGSEQFF
. | TRBJ2-7 | . | TRBV5-4 | TGTGCCAGCGCCCGCGACAGGAGGTCCTACGAGCAGTACTTC | CASARDRRSYEQYF
. | TRBJ1-3 | . | TRBV6-5 | TGTGCCAGCAGTTACGTCCGGTCTGGAAACACCATATATTTT | CASSYVRSGNTIYF
few | TRBJ2-3 | . | TRBV18 | TGTGCCAGCTCACCACTATCGGCAGATACGCAGTATTTT | CASSPLSADTQYF
few | TRBJ2-7 | TRBD1 | TRBV9 | TGTGCCAGCAGCGTTGACTCCGGGACAGGGGGATTCTACGAGCAGTACTTC | CASSVDSGTGGFYEQYF
. | TRBJ2-2 | . | TRBV19 | TGTGCCAGTAGTGAATCTCGGAGGTTGAACACCGGGGAGCTGTTTTTT | CASSESRRLNTGELFF
few | TRBJ2-3 | TRBD2 | TRBV27 | TGTGCCAGCAGTTTCGGGACTAGCAGGGGTCCGGGAGATACGCAGTATTTT | CASSFGTSRGPGDTQYF
. | TRBJ1-4 | . | TRBV7-6 | TGTGCCAGCAGCTTACAACAGGGAGGGTCTAATGAAAAACTGTTTTTT | CASSLQQGGSNEKLFF
. | TRBJ1-5 | TRBD1 | TRBV5-4 | TGTGCCAGCAGCTTGCAGGGGGCTGGGAATCAGCCCCAGCATTTT | CASSLQGAGNQPQHF
. | TRBJ2-7 | TRBD1 | TRBV28 | TGTGCCAGCAGTTACACAGGGGGGACCTACGAGCAGTACTTC | CASSYTGGTYEQYF
. | TRBJ1-1 | . | TRBV7-8 | TGTGCCAGCAGCTTAGCCCGATCAGGGGTATTCGGCACTGAAGCTTTCTTT | CASSLARSGVFGTEAFF
. | TRBJ1-5 | . | TRBV2 | TGTGCCAGCACCTTCGACAGTAATCAGCCCCAGCATTTT | CASTFDSNQPQHF
few | TRBJ2-1 | TRBD2 | TRBV7-9 | TGTGCCAGCAGCTTTGGAAGGACTAGCGTAGACAATGAGCAGTTCTTC | CASSFGRTSVDNEQFF
. | TRBJ2-7 | TRBD1 | TRBV9 | TGTGCCAGCATTCCCGGGACAGAGTACGAGCAGTACTTC | CASIPGTEYEQYF
. | TRBJ1-2 | . | TRBV15 | TGTGCCACCAGCAAGAACAGGGTGGGTGTCGGCTACACCTTC | CATSKNRVGVGYTF
. | TRBJ1-1 | TRBD1 | TRBV7-9 | TGTGCCAGCAGCTTGGGACAGGGCGAGGGGAACACTGAAGCTTTCTTT | CASSLGQGEGNTEAFF
. | TRBJ2-1 | TRBD2 | TRBV4-1 | TGCGCCAGCCGCGGGGTGTTTAGCGGGGACCGGAGCTCCTACAATGAGCAGTTCTTC | CASRGVFSGDRSSYNEQFF